One T cell receptor beta chain is described in this entry. Clones were read by immunoSEQ multiplex PCR, and TCRdb kept only the in-frame ones, dropping some. The sample holds about 79,000 clones; roughly 94% are singletons and the top ten take roughly a tenth. The CDR3 is 13 residues long. V was cut by 2 bases and J by 4 bases, with 3 bases left in between. Looked up from germline, CDR1 is MNHNY and CDR2 is SVGAGI (reference sequence). The record originates from a study of OX40 agonist ivuxolimab in advanced cancers. Study information: Averaging 60 years in age, with a range of roughly 20 to 90, the cohort was 82.7% male.

This chain connects TRBV6-6 to TRBJ2-6; D ambiguous. The sequence was obtained from an adult with an advanced solid tumor such as melanoma, head and neck, liver or kidney cancer. Sequenced material: CD4+ or CD8+ T cells sorted from blood, taken in a trial of the OX40 agonist ivuxolimab. CDR3 sequence: CASSYGGANVLTF. CDR3 bases: TGTGCCAGCAGTTACGGGGGGGCCAACGTCCTGACTTTC.